Below are 4 T cell receptor beta chains sequenced from a single sample in a study of control samples from healthy donors and cancer patients. This table comes from immunoSEQ multiplex PCR, and its TCRdb copy is limited to in-frame clones, with some not included. This sample has more than 30,000 clones, with around 94% found just once. Material for sequencing was blood. The receptor set was obtained from a man aged 55 to 70 in good health.

The CDR3 DNA follows: TGTGCCAGCAGGGTGGAGACGAACTATGGCTACACCTTC. Its protein is CASRVETNYGYTF. The chain joins TRBV6-5 to TRBJ1-2; no definite D call. The V gene lost 6 bases and the J gene lost 2 bases, with 10 bases spanning the gap. CDR1 is MNHEY and CDR2 is SVGAGI in the germline V gene. There are 13 residues in the CDR3.

V usage is TRBV7-9 and J usage is TRBJ1-2; D might be TRBD1 (5 bases). The CDR3 has 14 residues. With 0 bases removed from V and 6 bases from J, the gap between germline ends came to 11 bases. The germline CDR1 and CDR2 sequences are SEHNR and FQNEAQ (reference sequence). CDR3 bases: TGTGCCAGCAGCTTAGCGCGGGGGATCCATGGCTACACCTTC. Translating it yields CASSLARGIHGYTF.

The J gene is TRBJ2-3, the V gene TRBV19; 7 positions match TRBD2. The V gene's germline CDR1 is LNHDA and CDR2 SQIVND (reference sequence). J gave up 0 bases and V 6 bases, and 9 bases lay outside the gene matches. CDR3 length equals 16 residues. CDR3 in amino acids: CASSLRLAESTDTQYF. Written as DNA, the CDR3 is TGTGCCAGTAGCCTCCGGCTAGCGGAGAGCACAGATACGCAGTATTTT.

The rearrangement links TRBV20-1 to TRBJ1-5; D not certain. CDR1 is DFQATT and CDR2 is SNEGSKA in the germline V gene (reference sequence). The CDR3 is 13 amino acids. Trimming pared 3 bases from V and 0 bases from J, leaving 6 bases between. CDR3 in amino acids: CSASVDSNQPQHF. CDR3 coding DNA: TGCAGTGCTAGTGTTGATAGCAATCAGCCCCAGCATTTT.